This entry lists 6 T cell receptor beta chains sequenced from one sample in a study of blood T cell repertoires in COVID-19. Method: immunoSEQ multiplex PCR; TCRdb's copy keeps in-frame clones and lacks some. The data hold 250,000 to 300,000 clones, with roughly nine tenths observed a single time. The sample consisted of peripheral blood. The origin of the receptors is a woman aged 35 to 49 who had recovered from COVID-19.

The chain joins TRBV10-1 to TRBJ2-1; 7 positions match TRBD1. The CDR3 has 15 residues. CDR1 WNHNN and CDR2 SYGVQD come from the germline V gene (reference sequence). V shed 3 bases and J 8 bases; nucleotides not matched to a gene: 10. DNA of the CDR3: TGCGCCAGCAGTGACCCTGCGGACAGGAGCCATGAGCAGTTCTTC. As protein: CASSDPADRSHEQFF.

Here the CDR3 DNA reads TGTGCCAGCAGCCAAGAGGGCAGGGGAAACACTGAAGCTTTCTTT. Protein: CASSQEGRGNTEAFF. The rearrangement uses TRBV14 and TRBJ1-1; TRBD1 might be the D (6 bases). The CDR3 length is 15 residues. Germline assignment: CDR1 SGHDN and CDR2 FVKESK. Trimming took off 0 bases at V and 2 bases at J, with 10 bases between the two ends.

CDR3 nucleotides: TGTGCCAGTAGTATCCAGTACAATCAGCCCCAGCATTTT. This codes for CASSIQYNQPQHF. The chain recombines TRBV19 with TRBJ1-5; D uncertain. The germline V and J ends were trimmed by 3 bases and 3 bases, with 6 bases remaining between them. This CDR3 contains 13 residues. CDR1 and CDR2 from the germline V gene are LNHDA and SQIVND (reference sequence).

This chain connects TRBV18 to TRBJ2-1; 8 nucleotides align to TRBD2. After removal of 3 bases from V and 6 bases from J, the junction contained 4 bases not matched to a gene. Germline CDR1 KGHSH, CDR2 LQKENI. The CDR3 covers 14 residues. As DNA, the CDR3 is TGTGCCAGCTCACCGTCGGGACTAGTCAATGAGCAGTTCTTC. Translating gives CASSPSGLVNEQFF. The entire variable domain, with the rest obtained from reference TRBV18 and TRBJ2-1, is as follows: NAGVMQNPRHLVRRRGQEARLRCSPMKGHSHVYWYRQLPEEGLKFMVYLQKENIIDESGMPKERFSAEFPKEGPSILRIQQVVRGDSAAYFCASSPSGLVNEQFFGPGTRLTVL.

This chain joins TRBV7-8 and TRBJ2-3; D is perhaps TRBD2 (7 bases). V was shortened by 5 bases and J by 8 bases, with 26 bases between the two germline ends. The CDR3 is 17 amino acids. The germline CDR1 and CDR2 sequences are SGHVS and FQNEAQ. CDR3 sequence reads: CASSPAGGGRGGGTQYF. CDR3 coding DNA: TGTGCCAGCAGCCCGGCTGGGGGCGGGAGAGGGGGAGGTACGCAGTATTTT.

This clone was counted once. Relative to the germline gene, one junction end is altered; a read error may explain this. CDR3 in DNA: TGTGCTAGCAGCTTAGTCCCTAGGCGGGGCACAGATACGCAGTATTTT. This translates into CASSLVPRRGTDTQYF. V is TRBV7-7 and J is TRBJ2-3, with D perhaps matching TRBD2 (5 bases). Germline CDR1 and CDR2: SSHAT and FNYEAQ (reference sequence). The CDR3 is 16 residues long.